These T cell receptor beta chains were read from a single sample in a study of T cell responses to AZD1222 COVID-19 vaccine. Sequencing was performed with immunoSEQ multiplex PCR; in TCRdb, only in-frame clones are kept and a portion is missing. The sample records about 180,000 clones, 88% being singletons. The material sequenced was peripheral blood, taken on day 0 of AZD1222 vaccination. The receptors were sampled from an adult in good health. CDR3s include the opening cysteine and the closing phenylalanine or tryptophan. A D gene is named only where the DNA matches it firmly. Clone size is stated in some rows and not others, as once, few, many or a class when expanded.

D gene: TRBD2
clone size: .
V gene: TRBV9
J gene: TRBJ2-1
CDR3 DNA: TGTGCCAGCAGCGTAAACGGGAGGGATTACAATGAGCAGTTCTTC
CDR3 protein: CASSVNGRDYNEQFF

D gene: TRBD1
clone size: .
V gene: TRBV30
J gene: TRBJ1-4
CDR3 DNA: TGTGCCTGGACAGGGGGCGTGGTGGGTGAAAAACTGTTTTTT
CDR3 protein: CAWTGGVVGEKLFF

D gene: .
clone size: .
V gene: TRBV6-5
J gene: TRBJ1-1
CDR3 DNA: TGTGCCACCCTTTCAGGGGTTCTCGGCACTGAAGCTTTCTTT
CDR3 protein: CATLSGVLGTEAFF

D gene: .
clone size: .
V gene: TRBV2
J gene: TRBJ1-2
CDR3 DNA: TGTGCCAGCAGTATCGGGGTTAACTATGGCTACACCTTC
CDR3 protein: CASSIGVNYGYTF

D gene: .
clone size: .
V gene: TRBV5-4
J gene: TRBJ2-3
CDR3 DNA: TGTGCCAGCAGCTTGTCTAAGGGTGCAGATACGCAGTATTTT
CDR3 protein: CASSLSKGADTQYF

D gene: .
clone size: .
V gene: TRBV5-1
J gene: TRBJ1-1
CDR3 DNA: TGCGCCAGCAGCTTGTTGGGGGAGAACACTGAAGCTTTCTTT
CDR3 protein: CASSLLGENTEAFF

D gene: TRBD2
clone size: .
V gene: TRBV5-5
J gene: TRBJ2-1
CDR3 DNA: TGTGCCAGCAGCTCTAGCGGTTCGAGCTCCTACAATGAGCAGTTCTTC
CDR3 protein: CASSSSGSSSYNEQFF

D gene: .
clone size: .
V gene: TRBV7-9
J gene: TRBJ2-1
CDR3 DNA: TGTGCCAGCAGGGAGGCAGGGGACAATGAGCAGTTCTTC
CDR3 protein: CASREAGDNEQFF

D gene: .
clone size: .
V gene: TRBV5-1
J gene: TRBJ1-4
CDR3 DNA: TGCGCCAGCAGCTATTTACAAGGGGGGACTAATGAAAAACTGTTTTTT
CDR3 protein: CASSYLQGGTNEKLFF

D gene: TRBD1
clone size: once
V gene: TRBV6-1
J gene: TRBJ1-6
CDR3 DNA: TGTGCCAGCAGTGAAGCCCGAGACAGGGGGCAGGCCTCAGCATCACCCCTCCACTTT
CDR3 protein: CASSEARDRGQASASPLHF

D gene: .
clone size: .
V gene: TRBV7-7
J gene: TRBJ1-6
CDR3 DNA: TGTGCTAGCAGCCCAAACAGCCGCCCAGATTCACCCCTCCACTTT
CDR3 protein: CASSPNSRPDSPLHF

D gene: .
clone size: .
V gene: TRBV7-6
J gene: TRBJ2-2
CDR3 DNA: TGTGCCAGCAGCTTAGGACAAGCGAACACCGGGGAGCTGTTTTTT
CDR3 protein: CASSLGQANTGELFF

D gene: .
clone size: .
V gene: TRBV4-2
J gene: TRBJ2-1
CDR3 DNA: TGTGCCAGCAGCCAAGTAGCCCTAGCGACTTACAATGAGCAGTTCTTC
CDR3 protein: CASSQVALATYNEQFF

D gene: TRBD1
clone size: .
V gene: TRBV10-3
J gene: TRBJ2-2
CDR3 DNA: TGTGCCATCAGGCCGGGACAGCCGAACACCGGGGAGCTGTTTTTT
CDR3 protein: CAIRPGQPNTGELFF

D gene: .
clone size: .
V gene: TRBV7-5
J gene: TRBJ1-3
CDR3 DNA: TGTGCCAGAAGCTCCCGACCTACGACAGGGTACGGAAACACCATATATTTT
CDR3 protein: CARSSRPTTGYGNTIYF

D gene: TRBD1
clone size: .
V gene: TRBV19
J gene: TRBJ2-7
CDR3 DNA: TGTGCCAGTACCGTTGGGGCAGGGGGTGGCTACGAGCAGTACTTC
CDR3 protein: CASTVGAGGGYEQYF

D gene: TRBD1
clone size: .
V gene: TRBV7-9
J gene: TRBJ1-2
CDR3 DNA: TGTGCCAGCACCAGACAGGGTAGCTATGGCTACACCTTC
CDR3 protein: CASTRQGSYGYTF

D gene: .
clone size: .
V gene: TRBV7-8
J gene: TRBJ2-6
CDR3 DNA: TGTGCCAGCAGCTCGGCCTCTGGGGCCAACGTCCTGACTTTC
CDR3 protein: CASSSASGANVLTF

D gene: .
clone size: .
V gene: TRBV11-2
J gene: TRBJ1-4
CDR3 DNA: TGTGCCAGCAGCTTCGCCCCAGCCAGTAATGAAAAACTGTTTTTT
CDR3 protein: CASSFAPASNEKLFF

D gene: .
clone size: .
V gene: TRBV28
J gene: TRBJ1-3
CDR3 DNA: TGTGCCAGCAGTTCCCGACAGGTTGGAAGCACCATATATTTT
CDR3 protein: CASSSRQVGSTIYF

D gene: .
clone size: .
V gene: TRBV7-2
J gene: TRBJ1-6
CDR3 DNA: TGTGCCAGCAGCCTCCCCGAGAGGGGGTATAATTCACCCCTCCACTTT
CDR3 protein: CASSLPERGYNSPLHF

D gene: TRBD1
clone size: .
V gene: TRBV5-1
J gene: TRBJ2-7
CDR3 DNA: TGCGCCAGCAGCTTGACCCCGGTGACAGGGGCCCACGAGCAGTACTTC
CDR3 protein: CASSLTPVTGAHEQYF

D gene: .
clone size: .
V gene: TRBV10-3
J gene: TRBJ2-3
CDR3 DNA: TGTGCCATCAAGACGTCGGAAAGAGATACGCAGTATTTT
CDR3 protein: CAIKTSERDTQYF

D gene: TRBD1
clone size: .
V gene: TRBV9
J gene: TRBJ1-2
CDR3 DNA: TGTGCCAGCAGCGAGACAGGGGGAGCCCCCGGCCGTGGCTACACCTTC
CDR3 protein: CASSETGGAPGRGYTF

D gene: .
clone size: .
V gene: TRBV11-1
J gene: TRBJ1-5
CDR3 DNA: TGTGCCAGCAGCGAGTGGGACCGCGAGGGTCAGCCCCAGCATTTT
CDR3 protein: CASSEWDREGQPQHF

D gene: .
clone size: .
V gene: TRBV29-1
J gene: TRBJ2-1
CDR3 DNA: TGCAGCGTACGAGTCGATAGCGGTTTTAATGAGCAGTTCTTC
CDR3 protein: CSVRVDSGFNEQFF

D gene: .
clone size: .
V gene: TRBV11-1
J gene: TRBJ2-1
CDR3 DNA: TGTGCCAGCAGCCCGGGACGTTCGCAATACAATGAGCAGTTCTTC
CDR3 protein: CASSPGRSQYNEQFF

D gene: .
clone size: once
V gene: TRBV7-3
J gene: TRBJ1-1
CDR3 DNA: TGTGCCAGCAGCTTAGGTCGATCGAGTACCACTGAAGCTTTCTTT
CDR3 protein: CASSLGRSSTTEAFF

D gene: .
clone size: .
V gene: TRBV3-1/TRBV3-2
J gene: TRBJ1-2
CDR3 DNA: TGTGCCAGCAGCCACGCCCAGACGGGAGCTAACTATGGCTACACCTTC
CDR3 protein: CASSHAQTGANYGYTF

D gene: .
clone size: .
V gene: TRBV2
J gene: TRBJ1-4
CDR3 DNA: TGTGCCAGCAGTGATTTTACATCGGCAGGGCGGATTTTT
CDR3 protein: CASSDFTSAGRIF

D gene: TRBD2
clone size: once
V gene: TRBV10-3
J gene: TRBJ2-1
CDR3 DNA: TGTGCCATCAGGGGGGGGTACAATGAGCAGTTCTTC
CDR3 protein: CAIRGGYNEQFF

D gene: .
clone size: .
V gene: TRBV7-2
J gene: TRBJ2-6
CDR3 DNA: TGTGCCAGCAGCGTCAGTGTTGCCCCCGGGGCCAACGTCCTGACTTTC
CDR3 protein: CASSVSVAPGANVLTF

D gene: .
clone size: .
V gene: TRBV9
J gene: TRBJ2-2
CDR3 DNA: TGTGCCAGCAGCGTAGTGCGGGGAGGGGAGCTGTTTTTT
CDR3 protein: CASSVVRGGELFF

D gene: TRBD2
clone size: .
V gene: TRBV5-4
J gene: TRBJ2-1
CDR3 DNA: TGTGCCAGCAGCTTGGATGGGGGGGTTACCTACAATGAGCAGTTCTTC
CDR3 protein: CASSLDGGVTYNEQFF

D gene: .
clone size: .
V gene: TRBV11-2
J gene: TRBJ1-5
CDR3 DNA: TGTGCCAGCAGCTTAGCTGGCAGGGTAAATCAGCCCCAGCATTTT
CDR3 protein: CASSLAGRVNQPQHF

D gene: .
clone size: .
V gene: TRBV6-5
J gene: TRBJ2-7
CDR3 DNA: TGTGCCAGCAGGGACTTCACCTACGAGCAGTACTTC
CDR3 protein: CASRDFTYEQYF